This TCR beta chain was retrieved from a study of T cell changes during pregnancy in multiple sclerosis. This clone was detected only once. Repertoires were generated with immunoSEQ multiplex PCR, while TCRdb's copy carries only in-frame clones and drops some. Of around 110,000 clones in the sample, just under 95% are singletons; the top ten hold around 0.8%. J lost 2 bases, V lost 2 bases, and 7 bases had no gene match. Germline loops: CDR1 MNHEY, CDR2 SVGAGI. The CDR3 runs to 16 residues. Sequenced here: peripheral blood, sampled in the third trimester of pregnancy. The sequence came from a female donor in good health, enrolled as a control in a pregnancy study. This chain links TRBV6-5 with TRBJ2-3; 7 nucleotides agree with TRBD1. CDR3 region: CASSYGSTGVTDTQYF. The CDR3 DNA follows: TGTGCCAGCAGTTACGGGTCTACAGGGGTCACAGATACGCAGTATTTT.